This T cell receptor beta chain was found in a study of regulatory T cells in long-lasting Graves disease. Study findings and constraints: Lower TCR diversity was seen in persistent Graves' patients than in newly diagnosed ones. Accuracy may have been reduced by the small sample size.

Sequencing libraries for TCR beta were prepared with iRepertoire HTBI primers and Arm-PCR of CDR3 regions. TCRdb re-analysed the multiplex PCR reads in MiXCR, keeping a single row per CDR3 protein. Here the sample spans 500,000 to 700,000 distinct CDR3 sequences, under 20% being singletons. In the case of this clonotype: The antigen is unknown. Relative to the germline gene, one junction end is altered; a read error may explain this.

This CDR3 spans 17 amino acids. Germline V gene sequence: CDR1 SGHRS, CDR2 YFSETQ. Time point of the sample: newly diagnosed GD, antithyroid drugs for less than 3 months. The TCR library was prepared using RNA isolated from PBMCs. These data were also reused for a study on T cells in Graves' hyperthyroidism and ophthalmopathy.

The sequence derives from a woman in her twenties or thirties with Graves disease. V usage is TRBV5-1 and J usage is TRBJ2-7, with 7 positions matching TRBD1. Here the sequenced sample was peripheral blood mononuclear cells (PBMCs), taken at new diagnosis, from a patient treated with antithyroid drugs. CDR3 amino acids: CVSSWRDTGEITYEQYF. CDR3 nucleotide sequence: TGCGTCAGCAGCTGGAGAGATACAGGGGAAATTACCTACGAGCAGTACTTC. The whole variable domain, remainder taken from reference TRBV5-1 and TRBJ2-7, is KAGVTQTPRYLIKTRGQQVTLSCSPISGHRSVSWYQQTPGQGLQFLFEYFSETQRNKGNFPGRFSGRQFSNSRSEMNVSTLELGDSALYLCVSSWRDTGEITYEQYFGPGTRLTVT.